This T cell receptor (beta chain) stems from a study of shared T cell receptors in the human thymus. There are 14 residues in the CDR3. Trimming removed 3 bases from V and 7 bases from J; junction bases left unmatched: 4. Looked up from germline, CDR1 is LGHNT and CDR2 is FRNRAP. Data came from immunoSEQ multiplex PCR; TCRdb stores just in-frame clones and leaves some out. The table includes about 380,000 clones, more than 85% detected once. Sequencing was carried out using thymocytes. This clonotype originated in a human donor. The genes are TRBV12-5 and TRBJ2-2; TRBD1 aligns across 8 bases. This CDR3 reads CASGFSGGDGELFF. The CDR3 coding sequence is TGTGCTAGTGGTTTTTCAGGGGGCGACGGGGAGCTGTTTTTT.